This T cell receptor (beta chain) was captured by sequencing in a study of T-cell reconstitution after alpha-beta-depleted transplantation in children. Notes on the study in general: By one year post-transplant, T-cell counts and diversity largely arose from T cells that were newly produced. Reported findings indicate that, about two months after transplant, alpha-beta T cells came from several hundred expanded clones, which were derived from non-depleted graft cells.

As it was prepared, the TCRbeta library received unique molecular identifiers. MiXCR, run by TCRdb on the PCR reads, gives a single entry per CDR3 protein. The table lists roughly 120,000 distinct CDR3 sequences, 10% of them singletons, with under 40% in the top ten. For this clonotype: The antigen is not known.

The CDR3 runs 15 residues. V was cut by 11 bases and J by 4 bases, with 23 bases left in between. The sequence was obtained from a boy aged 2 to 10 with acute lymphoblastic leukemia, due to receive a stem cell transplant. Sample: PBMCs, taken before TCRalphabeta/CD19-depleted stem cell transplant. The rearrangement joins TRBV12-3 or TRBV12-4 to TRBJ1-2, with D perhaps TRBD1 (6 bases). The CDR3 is CAFSLAAGVGYGYTF. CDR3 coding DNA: TGTGCCTTCAGTTTAGCGGCAGGGGTTGGCTATGGCTACACCTTC.